This passage covers 21 T cell receptor beta chains from one sample sequenced in a study of CD8 T cells in ankylosing spondylitis. MiXCR was run by TCRdb on the 5' RACE reads, yielding one entry per CDR3 protein. The table records roughly 280,000 distinct CDR3 sequences, approximately 20% of them present only once. The sample was blood, either unsorted or a sorted T cell fraction (not recorded which). These receptors all come from a male donor with ankylosing spondylitis or in good health (not recorded which).

V usage is TRBV18 and J usage is TRBJ1-1, with 7 bases matching TRBD1. Germline CDR1 is KGHSH and CDR2 is LQKENI. The CDR3 covers 16 residues. Trimming at V came to 2 bases and at J to 4 bases, leaving 10 bases not matched to a gene. As DNA, the CDR3 is TGTGCCAGCTCACCAGGGTTAGGGGGCGCGAGCACTGAAGCTTTCTTT. Translated, it gives CASSPGLGGASTEAFF. Together with reference TRBV18 and TRBJ1-1, the CDR3 gives the full variable domain: NAGVMQNPRHLVRRRGQEARLRCSPMKGHSHVYWYRQLPEEGLKFMVYLQKENIIDESGMPKERFSAEFPKEGPSILRIQQVVRGDSAAYFCASSPGLGGASTEAFFGQGTRLTVV.

This clonotype appeared many times. V and J are TRBV12-3 or TRBV12-4 and TRBJ1-6; D is unclear. The CDR3 covers 14 residues. Trimming took off 5 bases at V and 6 bases at J, with 11 bases between the two ends. DNA for the CDR3: TGTGCCAGCAGTCCGCCTTGGGTTAATTCACCCCTCCACTTT. This translates into CASSPPWVNSPLHF.

The chain carries TRBV28 and TRBJ2-1, with unresolved D. Germline V gene lookup returns CDR1 MDHEN and CDR2 SYDVKM. The CDR3 is made up of 15 amino acids. The V end was cut by 3 bases, the J end by 0 bases, with 9 bases between. CDR3 protein: CASSLAVGSYNEQFF. In nucleotides, the CDR3 is TGTGCCAGCAGTTTGGCCGTTGGCTCCTACAATGAGCAGTTCTTC.

The rearrangement uses TRBV3-1 and TRBJ2-3, with D uncertain. The CDR3 is made up of 17 amino acids. Germline V lookup: CDR1 LGHDT, CDR2 YNNKEL (reference sequence). V lost 4 bases, J lost 0 bases, and 17 bases lay in between. The CDR3 loop reads CASSLLYPTASTDTQYF. The CDR3 DNA reads TGTGCCAGCAGCCTCTTATACCCGACGGCTAGCACAGATACGCAGTATTTT.

J is TRBJ2-6 and V is TRBV12-3 or TRBV12-4; D may be TRBD1 (5 bases). Trimming took 6 bases from V and 4 from J, leaving 13 bases between them. CDR3 size: 15 residues. The CDR3 bases are TGTGCCAGCAGACCTCAAGGGGCAGGGGCCAACGTCCTGACTTTC. It specifies CASRPQGAGANVLTF.

This clonotype has just a few counts. The CDR3 is CASSFSGGSDTQYF. The CDR3 DNA reads TGTGCCAGCAGTTTCTCGGGGGGGTCAGATACGCAGTATTTT. This chain connects TRBV12-3 or TRBV12-4 to TRBJ2-3; TRBD2 agrees at 8 bases. The V gene end was trimmed by 3 bases and the J gene end by 4 bases; junction bases not matched to a gene: 3. This CDR3 spans 14 amino acids.

This clonotype was recorded at least ten times. This chain uses TRBV6-2 or TRBV6-3 with TRBJ1-6; 7 positions agree with TRBD1. Looked up from germline, CDR1 is MNHEY and CDR2 is SVGEGT. This CDR3 contains 20 residues. V lost 0 bases and J lost 0; bases outside the gene matches: 11. CDR3 coding DNA: TGTGCCAGCAGTTACTCGAATCCCGGGACAGAGAGCTCCTATAATTCACCCCTCCACTTT. Protein: CASSYSNPGTESSYNSPLHF.

CDR3: CSVVGTGELFF. CDR3 DNA: TGCAGCGTTGTAGGTACCGGGGAGCTGTTTTTT. V usage is TRBV29-1 and J usage is TRBJ2-2; D gene ambiguous. Trimming removed 4 bases from V and 5 bases from J, with 5 bases in between. CDR1 and CDR2 from the germline V gene are SQVTM and ANQGSEA. This CDR3 has 11 residues.

Only a few counts were recorded for this clonotype. The chain couples TRBV5-1 to TRBJ2-2; no firm D call. V was shortened by 3 bases and J by 2 bases, with 8 bases between the two germline ends. CDR3 length equals 14 residues. Germline V gene lookup returns CDR1 SGHRS and CDR2 YFSETQ. CDR3 amino acids: CASSSETNTGELFF. CDR3 in DNA: TGCGCCAGCAGCTCGGAGACAAACACCGGGGAGCTGTTTTTT.

The chain has TRBV7-2 and TRBJ2-1, with 7 bases aligning to TRBD1. CDR1 and CDR2 (germline): SGHTA, FQGNSA. Losses at the gene ends were 3 bases for V and 5 bases for J; bases not matched to a gene: 7. The CDR3 runs 15 residues. CDR3 protein: CASSFWETGNNEQFF. CDR3 bases: TGTGCCAGCAGCTTCTGGGAGACAGGGAACAATGAGCAGTTCTTC.

This sequence joins TRBV5-1 and TRBJ2-1, with D maybe TRBD2 (6 bases). CDR3 length: 13 residues. V was cut by 4 bases and J by 7 bases, with 12 bases left in between. The germline V gene has CDR1 SGHRS and CDR2 YFSETQ. The CDR3 loop reads CASSPGRGNEQFF. The CDR3 DNA sequence: TGCGCCAGCAGCCCAGGACGGGGGAATGAGCAGTTCTTC. Full variable domain (remainder filled in from reference TRBV5-1 and TRBJ2-1): KAGVTQTPRYLIKTRGQQVTLSCSPISGHRSVSWYQQTPGQGLQFLFEYFSETQRNKGNFPGRFSGRQFSNSRSEMNVSTLELGDSALYLCASSPGRGNEQFFGPGTRLTVL.

In this sample, this clonotype turned up a few times. This rearrangement joins TRBV5-1 to TRBJ2-2; possibly TRBD2 for D (6 bases). The CDR3 loop spans 16 amino acids. Germline values: CDR1 SGHRS, CDR2 YFSETQ. V dropped 2 bases and J dropped 5 bases, with 16 bases sitting between them. CDR3 region: CASSFSGTFPTGELFF. In DNA, the CDR3 is TGCGCCAGCAGCTTCTCCGGGACTTTCCCGACCGGGGAGCTGTTTTTT.

This clonotype was counted a few times. The rearrangement joins TRBV29-1 to TRBJ2-6; TRBD2 aligns across 14 bases. The CDR3 runs 16 residues. The germline V gene has CDR1 SQVTM and CDR2 ANQGSEA. V gave up 5 bases and J gave up 1 base; unmatched junction bases: 1. Written as DNA, the CDR3 is TGCAGCGTTCGGACTAGCGGGAGGTCTGGGGCCAACGTCCTGACTTTC. This codes for CSVRTSGRSGANVLTF.

This clonotype has only a few counts. CDR3: CASSSPGLAKNIQYF. DNA for the CDR3: TGTGCCAGCAGCTCCCCAGGTTTAGCCAAAAACATTCAGTACTTC. The rearrangement links TRBV11-2 to TRBJ2-4; no clear D. V dropped 4 bases and J dropped 0 bases, with 10 bases sitting between them. The CDR3 has 15 amino acids. Germline V CDR1 and CDR2: SGHAT, FQNNGV.

The CDR3 spells CASSRGQGAFHEQYV. As DNA, the CDR3 is TGTGCCAGCAGCCGGGGACAGGGGGCTTTCCACGAGCAGTACGTC. This chain connects TRBV28 to TRBJ2-7, with 12 bases that match TRBD1. This CDR3 has 15 amino acids. Germline values: CDR1 MDHEN, CDR2 SYDVKM. The ends lost 6 bases at V and 5 bases at J; junction bases unmatched: 8.

This clonotype was detected ten times or more. V gene TRBV5-1 combines with J gene TRBJ1-2; 10 bases are a match to TRBD1. V lost 4 bases and J lost 0; bases outside the gene matches: 3. There are 15 residues in the CDR3. Germline CDR1 is SGHRS and CDR2 is YFSETQ. Written as DNA, the CDR3 is TGCGCCAGCAGCCAGGGACAGGGGTCTAACTATGGCTACACCTTC. Translating it yields CASSQGQGSNYGYTF.

The chain employs TRBV3-1 and TRBJ2-3; maybe TRBD1 (5 bases). V was cut by 6 bases and J by 5 bases, with 12 bases left in between. Germline CDR1 reads LGHDT; CDR2 reads YNNKEL (reference sequence). This CDR3 has 13 residues. Written as DNA, the CDR3 is TGTGCCAGCAGTCCACCAGGGATAGATACGCAGTATTTT. As protein: CASSPPGIDTQYF.

CDR3 region: CATANGARNEQFF. The CDR3 nucleotides are TGTGCCACCGCGAACGGTGCTCGCAATGAGCAGTTCTTC. V and J are TRBV24-1 and TRBJ2-1; D gene unclear. Germline V gene data show CDR1 as KGHDR and CDR2 as SFDVKD. Trimming pared 9 bases from V and 6 bases from J, leaving 14 bases between. The length of the CDR3 is 13 residues.

The sample holds a few counts of this clonotype. CDR3 bases: TGTGCCAGCAGTCCTAACAGAAGCAATCAGCCCCAGCATTTT. This gives the protein CASSPNRSNQPQHF. This sequence joins TRBV12-3 or TRBV12-4 and TRBJ1-5; unclear D gene. This CDR3 is built from 14 residues. The V end was cut by 5 bases, the J end by 1 base, with 9 bases between.

This clonotype was counted ten times or more. The V gene is TRBV5-1, the J gene TRBJ1-1; D might be TRBD1 (5 bases). Germline CDR1 SGHRS, CDR2 YFSETQ. This CDR3 contains 13 residues. Trimming pared 4 bases from V and 7 bases from J, leaving 14 bases between. The CDR3 DNA follows: TGCGCCAGCAGCCTTATTGGGGACGGTGAAGCTTTCTTT. Translation gives CASSLIGDGEAFF.

The chain is built from TRBV6-2 or TRBV6-3 and TRBJ2-1, with TRBD2 matching over 12 bases. The CDR3 runs 12 residues. J gave up 15 bases and V 4 bases, and 4 bases lay outside the gene matches. The V gene's germline CDR1 is MNHEY and CDR2 SVGEGT. CDR3 sequence reads: CASSSTSGRGFF. For the CDR3, the DNA is TGTGCCAGCAGTTCGACTAGCGGGAGAGGGTTCTTC.